One sample yielded the 20 T cell receptor beta chains listed below, sequenced in a study of T cells in Graves' hyperthyroidism and ophthalmopathy. Regions amplified from RNA transcripts were the TCR beta CDR3 regions. The primer set for the first-round RT-PCR of the TCR CDR3 was HTBI. MiXCR was run by TCRdb on the multiplex PCR reads, yielding one entry per CDR3 protein. The table records some 360,000 distinct CDR3 sequences, approximately 15% of them present only once. Sequenced sample: blood. These receptors originate from a woman aged 60-75 years with Graves' hyperthyroidism.

There are a few counts of this clonotype. The rearrangement uses TRBV28 and TRBJ2-6; tentatively, D is TRBD1 (5 bases). This CDR3 spans 16 amino acids. Germline loops: CDR1 MDHEN, CDR2 SYDVKM. The V gene lost 6 bases and the J gene lost 2 bases, with 14 bases spanning the gap. The CDR3 DNA follows: TGTGCCAGCAGCCCTCAGGGTCTTGCTGGGGCCAACGTCCTGACTTTC. Its translation is CASSPQGLAGANVLTF.

This clonotype was seen many times. The J gene is TRBJ2-5, the V gene TRBV11-1; 11 bases fit TRBD1. The germline V gene has CDR1 SGHAT and CDR2 FQDESV (reference sequence). V was pared by 4 bases and J by 2 bases, with 3 bases of the junction left unmatched. CDR3 length: 15 residues. CDR3 residues: CASSSDRGRQETQYF. In nucleotides, the CDR3 is TGTGCCAGCAGCTCGGACAGGGGGCGGCAAGAGACCCAGTACTTC. The full variable domain, completed using reference TRBV11-1 and TRBJ2-5, is EAEVAQSPRYKITEKSQAVAFWCDPISGHATLYWYRQILGQGPELLVQFQDESVVDDSQLPKDRFSAERLKGVDSTLKIQPAELGDSAMYLCASSSDRGRQETQYFGPGTRLLVL.

In this sample, this clonotype turned up many times. The CDR3 nucleotides are TGTGCCTGGAGTCTACAGGGACGACTACATGAAAAACTGTTTTTT. It yields the protein CAWSLQGRLHEKLFF. The rearrangement links TRBV30 to TRBJ1-4; D is possibly TRBD1 (6 bases). Looked up from germline, CDR1 is GTSNPN and CDR2 is SVGIG (reference sequence). Deletions cut 2 bases from V and 6 bases from J, with 16 bases between. This CDR3 contains 15 residues.

This clonotype was counted ten times or more. V and J are TRBV3-1 and TRBJ1-1; 11 bases line up with TRBD1. V trimming: 4 bases; J trimming: 6 bases; junction bases outside the gene matches: 4. This CDR3 is 14 amino acids long. Germline CDR1 and CDR2: LGHDT and YNNKEL (reference sequence). The CDR3 DNA reads TGTGCCAGCAGCCGGGGACAGGGGGTCGCTGAAGCTTTCTTT. This gives the protein CASSRGQGVAEAFF.

This clonotype was picked up many times. The chain combines TRBV28 with TRBJ1-4; D gene uncertain. V was trimmed by 5 bases and J by 10 bases, leaving 14 bases between them. The V gene's germline CDR1 is MDHEN and CDR2 SYDVKM. CDR3 length: 13 amino acids. The CDR3 sequence: CASSVTEAAKLFF. The CDR3 bases are TGTGCCAGCAGTGTGACGGAGGCCGCAAAACTGTTTTTT.

This clonotype was recorded at least ten times. This chain connects TRBV28 to TRBJ1-2; 7 bases map to TRBD1. Germline CDR1 is MDHEN and CDR2 is SYDVKM. V was clipped by 7 bases and J by 5 bases; unmatched bases: 7. The CDR3 runs to 13 residues. This chain's CDR3 is CASKPGQLYGYTF. CDR3 sequence (DNA): TGTGCCAGCAAGCCGGGACAGTTATATGGCTACACCTTC.

CDR3 nucleotides: TGTGCCAGCAGCCAACAAGAAATCGGGGAGCTGTTTTTT. This translates into CASSQQEIGELFF. V gene TRBV4-2 combines with J gene TRBJ2-2; the D is unclear. Germline-derived CDR1 and CDR2 are LGHNA and YNFKEQ. The CDR3 sequence is 13 residues long. V lost 2 bases to trimming and J lost 7 bases, with 8 bases between them.

Many counts were recorded for this clonotype. This rearrangement joins TRBV20-1 to TRBJ2-3, with unresolved D. Trimming took off 6 bases at V and 2 bases at J, with 18 bases between the two ends. Germline CDR1 reads DFQATT; CDR2 reads SNEGSKA (reference sequence). This CDR3 contains 15 residues. The CDR3 nucleotides read TGCAGTGCCCAAACCATCATGGACGACACAGATACGCAGTATTTT. Translating gives CSAQTIMDDTDTQYF.

V is TRBV27 and J is TRBJ2-1, with a weak D call TRBD2 (5 bases). Looked up from germline, CDR1 is MNHEY and CDR2 is SMNVEV (reference sequence). V shed 5 bases and J shed 9 bases, with 17 bases lying between them. The CDR3 is 14 residues long. In DNA, the CDR3 is TGTGCCAGCAGTCCCCGGACCGAGGCGGGTGAGCAGTTCTTC. Its translation is CASSPRTEAGEQFF.

This clonotype was observed once. This could be a read error, since a much larger clone is one nucleotide away. This sequence joins TRBV30 and TRBJ1-2; possible D gene TRBD1, 5 bases. Germline CDR1 GTSNPN, CDR2 SVGIG (reference sequence). The CDR3 has 15 residues. The CDR3 region is CAWSPPRVRDYGHTF. In nucleotides, the CDR3 is TGTGCCTGGAGTCCCCCACGGGTCAGGGACTATGGCCACACCTTC.

This rearrangement joins TRBV28 to TRBJ2-7; 10 bases align to TRBD2. V was pared by 6 bases and J by 7 bases, with 15 bases of the junction left unmatched. Germline V gene sequence: CDR1 MDHEN, CDR2 SYDVKM. The length of the CDR3 is 16 residues. Written as DNA, the CDR3 is TGTGCCAGCAGCCTCGTTGGAGCGGGAGGGGCGAGGGAGCAGTACTTC. Amino acids: CASSLVGAGGAREQYF.

This clonotype was recorded many times. V usage is TRBV3-1 and J usage is TRBJ2-7, with D uncertain. Trimming pared 4 bases from V and 3 bases from J, leaving 7 bases between. The CDR3 spans 12 residues. Germline V gene lookup returns CDR1 LGHDT and CDR2 YNNKEL (reference sequence). The CDR3 spells CASSPGDYEQYF. The CDR3 bases are TGTGCCAGCAGCCCCGGCGACTACGAGCAGTACTTC.

This clonotype was observed at least ten times. This chain joins TRBV5-1 and TRBJ2-3; 10 nucleotides agree with TRBD2. Germline V gene lookup returns CDR1 SGHRS and CDR2 YFSETQ. This CDR3 contains 18 residues. Trimming took 1 base from V and 2 from J; bases not matched to a gene: 10. The CDR3 region is CASSLFGSSGRATDTQYF. The DNA for the CDR3 is TGCGCCAGCAGCTTGTTTGGCTCGAGCGGGAGGGCCACAGATACGCAGTATTTT.

The chain uses TRBV19 and TRBJ2-5, with TRBD1 matching over 10 bases. With 6 bases clipped from V and 2 bases from J, the junction kept 3 bases outside the gene matches. The CDR3 covers 14 residues. The germline gives CDR1 LNHDA, CDR2 SQIVND (reference sequence). The CDR3: CASSGTGVQETQYF. The CDR3 bases are TGTGCCAGTAGCGGGACAGGGGTGCAAGAGACCCAGTACTTC.

The chain couples TRBV12-3 or TRBV12-4 to TRBJ2-1; a weak D match, TRBD2 (6 bases). The CDR3 runs to 12 residues. Trimming cost V 8 bases and J 7 bases, with 12 bases left between them. The CDR3 sequence is CASLGLSNEQFF. CDR3 in DNA: TGTGCCAGCCTGGGACTTTCAAATGAGCAGTTCTTC.

The table lists this clonotype with many counts. In DNA form, the CDR3 reads TGTGCCAGCAGCCCGACCCCGACAGGGGCCCGCACTGAAGCTTTCTTT. Residues: CASSPTPTGARTEAFF. This chain uses TRBV11-2 with TRBJ1-1, with TRBD1 identical over 8 bases. Looked up from germline, CDR1 is SGHAT and CDR2 is FQNNGV. The V segment lost 5 bases and the J segment 4 bases; nucleotides outside the gene matches: 12. The CDR3 is 16 amino acids.

This clonotype was observed at least ten times. The rearrangement uses TRBV6-1 and TRBJ1-2; 7 nucleotides line up with TRBD1. V was clipped by 5 bases and J by 8 bases; unmatched bases: 8. The V gene's germline CDR1 is MNHNS and CDR2 SASEGT. The CDR3 covers 13 residues. The DNA for the CDR3 is TGTGCCAGCAGTCTACTACAGGGGCCGGGCTACACCTTC. Protein sequence: CASSLLQGPGYTF.

This clonotype was counted many times. The CDR3 spells CASSIPGQKGEETQYF. CDR3 DNA: TGCGCCAGCAGCATACCGGGACAGAAGGGGGAAGAGACCCAGTACTTC. V gene TRBV5-1 combines with J gene TRBJ2-5, with 7 bases that match TRBD1. CDR3 length: 16 residues. Germline V gives CDR1 SGHRS, CDR2 YFSETQ. V shed 4 bases and J 3 bases; nucleotides not matched to a gene: 12.

This clonotype was counted ten times or more. The chain combines TRBV20-1 with TRBJ2-7; 7 nucleotides align to TRBD1. This CDR3 contains 13 residues. Germline V gives CDR1 DFQATT, CDR2 SNEGSKA (reference sequence). V was pared by 0 bases and J by 2 bases, with 1 base of the junction left unmatched. The CDR3 bases are TGCAGTGCTAGAGAAACAGGGGCCTACGAGCAGTACTTC. This gives the protein CSARETGAYEQYF.

This clonotype was recorded many times. This chain joins TRBV25-1 and TRBJ2-7, with 11 bases that match TRBD2. CDR1 is MGHDK, CDR2 SYGVNS, per germline. With V trimmed by 4 bases and J by 4 bases, 6 bases remained unmatched. The CDR3 has 15 amino acids. CDR3 sequence: CASSALLAGVYEQYF. In DNA form, the CDR3 reads TGTGCCAGCAGTGCGTTACTAGCGGGAGTGTACGAGCAGTACTTC.